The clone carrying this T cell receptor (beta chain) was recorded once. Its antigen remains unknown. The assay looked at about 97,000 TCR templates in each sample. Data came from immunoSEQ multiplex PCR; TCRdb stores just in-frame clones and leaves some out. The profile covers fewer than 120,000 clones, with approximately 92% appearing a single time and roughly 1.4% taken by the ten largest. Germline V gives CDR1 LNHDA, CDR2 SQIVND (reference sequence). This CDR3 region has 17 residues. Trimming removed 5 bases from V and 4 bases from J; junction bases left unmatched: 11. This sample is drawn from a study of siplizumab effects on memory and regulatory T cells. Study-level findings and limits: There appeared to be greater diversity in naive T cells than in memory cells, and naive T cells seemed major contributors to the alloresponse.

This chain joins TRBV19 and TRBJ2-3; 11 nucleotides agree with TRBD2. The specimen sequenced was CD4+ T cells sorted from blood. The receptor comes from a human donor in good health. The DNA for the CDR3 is TGTGCCAGTAGTCCCACGACTAGCGGGGTATTCGCAGATACGCAGTATTTT. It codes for CASSPTTSGVFADTQYF. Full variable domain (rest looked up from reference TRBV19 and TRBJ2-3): DGGITQSPKYLFRKEGQNVTLSCEQNLNHDAMYWYRQDPGQGLRLIYYSQIVNDFQKGDIAEGYSVSREKKESFPLTVTSAQKNPTAFYLCASSPTTSGVFADTQYFGPGTRLTVL.